Sequencing of this T cell receptor beta chain was carried out in a study of blood T cells in healthy people across ages. Study-wide results and limits: It was held that diversity estimates obtained from one million T cells represented underestimates. The fall in TCR beta diversity per million T cells was roughly linear with age.

The amount of total RNA extracted per sample was at least 6 micrograms. With a J-beta primer mix and a sample-barcoded 5' primer, a second PCR ran roughly 6 to 12 cycles. Using its own MiXCR run on the 5' RACE reads, TCRdb lists one record per CDR3 protein. The sample lists hundreds of thousands of distinct CDR3 sequences, approximately 30% occurring once. Regarding this clonotype: Antigen: not known.

Germline values: CDR1 SGHRS, CDR2 YFSETQ. Trimming left V 4 bases short and J 4 bases short, with 11 bases between. There are 13 residues in the CDR3. The specimen was blood. V usage is TRBV5-1 and J usage is TRBJ1-2, with D possibly TRBD1 on 5 matching bases. This clonotype was obtained from a woman aged 80 or over in good health. The CDR3 DNA reads TGCGCCAGCAGCAAACAGGCCGGCTATGGCTACACCTTC. This encodes CASSKQAGYGYTF.